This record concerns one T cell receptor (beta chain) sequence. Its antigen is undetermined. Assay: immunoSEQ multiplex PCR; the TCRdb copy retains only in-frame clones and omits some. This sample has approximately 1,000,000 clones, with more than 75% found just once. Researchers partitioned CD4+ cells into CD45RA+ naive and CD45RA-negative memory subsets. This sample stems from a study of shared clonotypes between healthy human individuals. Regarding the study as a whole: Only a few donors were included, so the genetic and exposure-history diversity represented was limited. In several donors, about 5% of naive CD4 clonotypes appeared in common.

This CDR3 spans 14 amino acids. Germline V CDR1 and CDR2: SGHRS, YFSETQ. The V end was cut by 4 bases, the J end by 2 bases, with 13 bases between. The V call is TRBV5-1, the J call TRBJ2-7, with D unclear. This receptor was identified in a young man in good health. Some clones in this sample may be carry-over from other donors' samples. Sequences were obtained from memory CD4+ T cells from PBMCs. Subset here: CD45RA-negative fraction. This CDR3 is CASSQDHNTYEQYF. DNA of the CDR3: TGCGCCAGCAGCCAGGACCATAACACCTACGAGCAGTACTTC.